The rows below give T cell receptor beta chains drawn from one sample of a study of early T cells in non-severe SARS-CoV-2 infection. TCRdb processed the 5' RACE reads anew with MiXCR; each CDR3 protein has one entry. The sample shows 30,000 to 35,000 distinct CDR3 sequences, approximately 4.6% of them seen only once. The sample was whole blood. These receptors came from an adult who was a healthcare worker with PCR-confirmed SARS-CoV-2 infection or an uninfected control (not recorded which). Both conserved end residues are part of each CDR3. D genes are given only for firm matches. Rows may omit the clone size; those that give it use once, few, many or a size class.

v_gene	abundance	j_gene	len	d_gene	CDR3nt	CDR3aa
TRBV6-6	many	TRBJ1-1	12	.	TGTGCCAGCAAGGTGTGGACCACTGAAGCTTTCTTT	CASKVWTTEAFF
TRBV7-2	many	TRBJ2-3	13	.	TGTGCCAGCGCATCCTCTAGCACAGATACGCAGTATTTT	CASASSSTDTQYF
TRBV27	medium-sized	TRBJ2-1	16	.	TGTGCCAGCAGTTCTACGGGGACTCTGATGTACAATGAGCAGTTCTTC	CASSSTGTLMYNEQFF
TRBV20-1	many	TRBJ2-1	12	.	TGCAGTCCCTTGGGGGAAAACAATGAGCAGTTCTTC	CSPLGENNEQFF
TRBV3-1	many	TRBJ1-1	16	.	TGTGCCAGCAGCCCGGTTGCAGGGGAGGAAAACACTGAAGCTTTCTTT	CASSPVAGEENTEAFF
TRBV9	many	TRBJ2-1	12	.	TGTGCCAACAGGACTTCTTTACATGAGCAGTTCTTC	CANRTSLHEQFF
TRBV5-4	many	TRBJ1-2	15	.	TGTGCCAGCAGCCTAGGGACACCGAAGTACTATGGCTACACCTTC	CASSLGTPKYYGYTF
TRBV7-3	many	TRBJ2-1	16	.	TGTGCCAGCAGCTTGTTAGGACACTCCACATCACATGAGCAGTTCTTC	CASSLLGHSTSHEQFF
TRBV5-1	many	TRBJ2-2	16	.	TGCGCCAGCAGCTTGTGGAGTCCTCATGCAACCGGGGAGCTGTTTTTT	CASSLWSPHATGELFF
TRBV27	many	TRBJ2-4	15	.	TGTGCCAGCAGTTTATCGGGTCGAGGAACAAACATTCAGTACTTC	CASSLSGRGTNIQYF
TRBV7-9	.	TRBJ2-1	13	TRBD2	TGTGCCAGCAGCTTCGGCTTGACTAGCTTTCAGTTCTTC	CASSFGLTSFQFF
TRBV7-2	medium-sized	TRBJ2-4	18	TRBD1	TGTGCCAGCAGCTTGGGACAGGGGATAGGGAAGGGCAAAAACATTCAGTACTTC	CASSLGQGIGKGKNIQYF
TRBV6-2/TRBV6-3	many	TRBJ2-3	23	.	TGTGCCAGCCTCCGTGGCAGGGGGCATATGGTAGCGGGAGAGCTCTTCAGCACAGATACGCAGTATTTT	CASLRGRGHMVAGELFSTDTQYF
TRBV29-1	few	TRBJ1-2	14	.	TGCAGCGCTAGGGTGGGCGATTTACACTATGGCTACACCTTC	CSARVGDLHYGYTF
TRBV7-9	many	TRBJ1-2	17	.	TGTGCCAGCAGCCTCCAAGGCCAGAAGTTGTTGGGATATGGCTACACCTTC	CASSLQGQKLLGYGYTF
TRBV28	many	TRBJ2-3	17	.	TGTGCCAGCAGTTTATCCGGGATGGGGTCTCGAGCAGATACGCAGTATTTT	CASSLSGMGSRADTQYF
TRBV7-3	many	TRBJ2-3	14	.	TGTGCCAGCAGTTGGGGACAAGGGTCTCGGACGCAGTATTTT	CASSWGQGSRTQYF
TRBV20-1	.	TRBJ1-1	15	.	TGCAGTGCTAGAAGGCCAGGACGGTCAGACACTGAAGCTTTCTTT	CSARRPGRSDTEAFF
TRBV18	many	TRBJ2-7	14	TRBD2	TGTGCCAGCTCACCAACTAGCGGGGAATACGAGCAGTACTTC	CASSPTSGEYEQYF
TRBV7-9	.	TRBJ2-5	13	.	TGTGCCAGCAGCTCAAATGCCCAAGAGACCCAGTACTTC	CASSSNAQETQYF
TRBV28	many	TRBJ2-7	16	TRBD1	TGTGCCAGCAGTTTACTTACAGGGGGCAAAAAGTACGAGCAGTACTTC	CASSLLTGGKKYEQYF
TRBV18	.	TRBJ2-5	16	TRBD2	TGTGCCAGCTCACTTGGCCTAGCGGGAACAGGGGAGACCCAGTACTTC	CASSLGLAGTGETQYF
TRBV6-5	many	TRBJ1-6	13	.	TGTGCCAGCAGGACTACAGGGCATTCACCCCTCCACTTT	CASRTTGHSPLHF
TRBV28	many	TRBJ2-5	15	.	TGTGCCAGCAGTTTGGTGACAGCCGACGAAGAGACCCAGTACTTC	CASSLVTADEETQYF
TRBV11-2	.	TRBJ2-1	16	TRBD2	TGTGCCAGCAGCTCGTTTCGCGGGAGCTCCTACAATGAGCAGTTCTTC	CASSSFRGSSYNEQFF
TRBV20-1	many	TRBJ2-7	14	.	TGCAGTGCTGTGGGACACGGTAGCTCCTACGAGCAGTACTTC	CSAVGHGSSYEQYF
TRBV20-1	many	TRBJ1-1	15	TRBD1	TGCAGTGCTAGAGTCGGGCTTAGGGGGCACACTGAAGCTTTCTTT	CSARVGLRGHTEAFF
TRBV9	.	TRBJ2-1	12	.	TGTGCCAGCAGCCCCCAGGGGACTCTCCAGTTCTTC	CASSPQGTLQFF
TRBV7-9	medium-sized	TRBJ1-1	14	.	TGTGCCACCTCTTGGGAAGGGGTTGGGACTGAAGCTTTCTTT	CATSWEGVGTEAFF
TRBV28	many	TRBJ2-2	13	.	TGTGCCGAGGCAGTTGACAGGTTCGGGGAGCTGTTTTTT	CAEAVDRFGELFF
TRBV5-4	.	TRBJ2-1	14	.	TGTGCCAGCAGCTTCGGACAGGGAGGGCGGGAGCAGTTCTTC	CASSFGQGGREQFF
TRBV7-6	few	TRBJ2-7	16	.	TGTGCCAGCAGCTTGGGCGGGGGCCCCATTGTCTACGAGCAGTACTTC	CASSLGGGPIVYEQYF
TRBV5-6	.	TRBJ2-3	14	.	TGTGCCAGCAGCCCGGGATGGAACACAGATACGCAGTATTTT	CASSPGWNTDTQYF
TRBV11-2	many	TRBJ2-5	14	.	TGTGCCAGCAGCCCTAGCTCCTTCCAAGAGACCCAGTACTTC	CASSPSSFQETQYF
TRBV5-1	many	TRBJ2-1	16	TRBD2	TGCGCCAGCAGCTTGCTCGGTAGCGGGGGTTACAATGAGCAGTTCTTC	CASSLLGSGGYNEQFF
TRBV5-8	.	TRBJ1-1	12	.	TGTGCCAGCAGCTCCGACACGACTGAAGCTTTCTTT	CASSSDTTEAFF
TRBV16	.	TRBJ2-3	13	TRBD1	TGTGCCAGCAGCCAACAGGGGGACGATACGCAGTATTTT	CASSQQGDDTQYF
TRBV28	few	TRBJ1-3	14	.	TGTGCCAGCAGTTTATCGGGCTCTGGAAACACCATATATTTT	CASSLSGSGNTIYF
TRBV5-1	.	TRBJ1-6	15	TRBD1	TGCGCCAGCAGCTATTCCGGGACAGGCGAAGAGGCCCTCCACTTT	CASSYSGTGEEALHF
TRBV7-6	many	TRBJ2-5	14	TRBD1	TGTGCCAGCAGCCCGGACAGGGACAGAGAGACCCAGTACTTC	CASSPDRDRETQYF
TRBV6-2/TRBV6-3	few	TRBJ2-2	13	.	TGTGCCAGCAGTTCGGGTCGCACCGGGGAGCTGTTTTTT	CASSSGRTGELFF
TRBV29-1	.	TRBJ2-7	12	.	TGCAGCGTTGGAGGACACCGCTACGAGCAGTACTTC	CSVGGHRYEQYF
TRBV24-1	few	TRBJ2-1	17	.	TGTGCCACCAGTGATCGAACGGAGGGCAATCGGGGCAATGAGCAGTTCTTC	CATSDRTEGNRGNEQFF
TRBV19	many	TRBJ2-1	16	.	TGTGCCAGTAGTACGCCGGGAGGGGGCATTGGCAATGAGCAGTTCTTC	CASSTPGGGIGNEQFF
TRBV4-2	many	TRBJ2-1	15	TRBD2	TGTGCCAGCAGCCAAGAACTAGCGGGGCGCAATGAGCAGTTCTTC	CASSQELAGRNEQFF
TRBV18	many	TRBJ1-6	13	.	TGTGCCAGCTCACCACGGGACAATTCACCCCTCCACTTT	CASSPRDNSPLHF
TRBV12-3/TRBV12-4	many	TRBJ2-5	14	TRBD2	TGTGCCAGCAAGGGGACTAGCGGGTCGCAGACCCAGTACTTC	CASKGTSGSQTQYF
TRBV6-6	many	TRBJ1-1	14	.	TGTGCCAGCAGTTATTACGGTCGTGGCACTGAAGCTTTCTTT	CASSYYGRGTEAFF
TRBV7-9	.	TRBJ2-3	16	.	TGTGCCAGCAGCTTTCGGGGCGGGCAGGCACAAGATACGCAGTATTTT	CASSFRGGQAQDTQYF
TRBV20-1	few	TRBJ2-2	12	.	TGCAGTGCTTCGGGGGTCACCGGGGAGCTGTTTTTT	CSASGVTGELFF
TRBV10-1	few	TRBJ2-3	17	.	TGCGCCAGCAGTGAGTCGAAAGGGGGTCCTAGCACAGATACGCAGTATTTT	CASSESKGGPSTDTQYF
TRBV28	few	TRBJ1-3	17	TRBD1	TGTGCCAGCAGTACCCGAACAGGGGGCAGGTCTGGAAACACCATATATTTT	CASSTRTGGRSGNTIYF
TRBV5-8	few	TRBJ2-5	16	TRBD2	TGTGCCAGCAGCTTAGGGCTAGCGGGGACCCAAGAGACCCAGTACTTC	CASSLGLAGTQETQYF
TRBV13	many	TRBJ1-1	14	.	TGTGCCAGCAGCGCTAACTCTCTCCAGCCGGGAGCTTTCTTT	CASSANSLQPGAFF
TRBV27	.	TRBJ1-2	13	.	TGTGCCAGCAGACTTGGGCAGAGCTATGGCTACACCTTC	CASRLGQSYGYTF